These T cell receptor beta chains were read from a single sample in a study of cytomegalovirus exposure and HLA in healthy donors. The protocol was immunoSEQ multiplex PCR, while the TCRdb copy is restricted to in-frame clones and leaves out a portion. The sample consists of over 100,000 clones, under 85% of them appearing once. The specimen was PBMCs. The receptors originated from a man aged 40-50 years in good health and CMV-seronegative. CDR3s include the opening cysteine and the closing phenylalanine or tryptophan. Each record gives: V gene, clone size, D gene, J gene, CDR3 protein, CDR3 DNA. D genes are given only for firm matches. The size entry is marked missing in some rows and otherwise reads once, few, many or a size class.

TRBV18	.	TRBD1	TRBJ1-4	CASSVLGQGSEKLFF	TGTGCCAGCTCAGTTTTGGGACAGGGGAGTGAAAAACTGTTTTTT
TRBV6-1	.	TRBD1	TRBJ2-3	CASRNRGIDTQYF	TGTGCCAGCAGAAACAGGGGGATCGATACGCAGTATTTT
TRBV9	.	TRBD2	TRBJ2-1	CASSARTSGGWQFF	TGTGCCAGCAGCGCCAGGACTAGCGGGGGCTGGCAGTTCTTC
TRBV19	.	TRBD1	TRBJ2-3	CASSPRGGTGGIDTQYF	TGTGCCAGTAGTCCTAGGGGGGGGACAGGGGGGATAGATACGCAGTATTTT
TRBV9	.	TRBD1	TRBJ2-2	CASSARQGRNTGELFF	TGTGCCAGCAGCGCTCGACAGGGGAGGAACACCGGGGAGCTGTTTTTT
TRBV15	.	.	TRBJ1-5	CATSRDISNQPQHF	TGTGCCACCAGCCGGGACATCAGCAATCAGCCCCAGCATTTT
TRBV19	.	TRBD2	TRBJ2-6	CASRIGGLAGGPGANVLTF	TGTGCCAGTAGAATCGGGGGACTAGCGGGGGGGCCTGGGGCCAACGTCCTGACTTTC
TRBV6-1	.	TRBD2	TRBJ2-3	CASSDPTRGGFTDTQYF	TGTGCCAGCAGTGACCCTACCCGGGGGGGGTTCACAGATACGCAGTATTTT
TRBV7-3	.	TRBD2	TRBJ2-5	CASGNSGGGETQYF	TGTGCCAGCGGCAATAGCGGGGGGGGAGAGACCCAGTACTTC
TRBV7-9	.	.	TRBJ2-1	CASSPGSNEQFF	TGTGCCAGCAGCCCGGGGTCCAATGAGCAGTTCTTC
TRBV27	.	.	TRBJ1-1	CASSLDRGTEAFF	TGTGCCAGCAGTCTCGATAGGGGCACTGAAGCTTTCTTT
TRBV6-5	once	.	TRBJ1-5	CASSYSSSNQPQHF	TGTGCCAGCAGTTACTCGAGTAGCAATCAGCCCCAGCATTTT
TRBV12-5	.	TRBD1	TRBJ1-5	CASGSRTGGAGNQPQHF	TGTGCTAGTGGTTCAAGGACAGGGGGCGCGGGCAATCAGCCCCAGCATTTT
TRBV19	.	.	TRBJ1-2	CASRQYQQGDYGYTF	TGTGCCAGTAGGCAGTACCAACAGGGTGACTATGGCTACACCTTC
TRBV29-1	.	.	TRBJ1-4	CSVDRDGDEKLFF	TGCAGCGTTGACAGGGATGGGGATGAAAAACTGTTTTTT
TRBV4-1	.	TRBD2	TRBJ2-5	CASSQYDATSGGVGETQYF	TGCGCCAGCAGCCAGTATGACGCGACTAGCGGGGGGGTGGGAGAGACCCAGTACTTC
TRBV29-1	.	.	TRBJ2-2	CSGSKGAAGELFF	TGCAGCGGATCCAAGGGAGCCGCGGGGGAGCTGTTTTTT
TRBV4-2	.	TRBD1	TRBJ2-3	CASSDGQGAVDTQYF	TGTGCCAGCAGCGACGGACAGGGGGCAGTAGATACGCAGTATTTT
TRBV6-5	.	.	TRBJ1-4	CASRLVRGNEKLFF	TGTGCCAGCAGACTTGTAAGAGGGAATGAAAAACTGTTTTTT
TRBV7-2	once	.	TRBJ1-5	CASSLVAGFDQPQHF	TGTGCCAGCAGCTTAGTGGCAGGGTTTGATCAGCCCCAGCATTTT
TRBV6-1	.	TRBD1	TRBJ2-7	CASSLDRGRAEQYF	TGTGCCAGCAGCCTGGACAGGGGTCGTGCCGAGCAGTACTTC
TRBV7-2	.	.	TRBJ2-3	CASSPTGNTQYF	TGTGCCAGCAGCCCCACCGGTAATACGCAGTATTTT
TRBV4-3	once	.	TRBJ1-5	CASSQSMGGDQPQHF	TGCGCCAGCAGCCAATCAATGGGCGGGGATCAGCCCCAGCATTTT
TRBV4-1	few	TRBD2	TRBJ2-3	CASSQDPRVAGGGTQYF	TGCGCCAGCAGCCAAGACCCGAGAGTAGCGGGGGGTGGTACGCAGTATTTT
TRBV7-8	.	.	TRBJ1-4	CASSLGSVEKLFF	TGTGCCAGCAGCTTAGGTTCAGTTGAAAAACTGTTTTTT
TRBV10-3	.	.	TRBJ2-7	CAITSGYEQYF	TGTGCCATCACTAGTGGGTACGAGCAGTACTTC
TRBV4-1	few	.	TRBJ2-7	CASSQVRGGASYEQYF	TGCGCCAGCAGCCAAGTTAGGGGGGGGGCGTCCTACGAGCAGTACTTC
TRBV27	.	TRBD1	TRBJ1-2	CASSSSRVGGNGYTF	TGTGCCAGCAGTTCGTCCCGGGTAGGGGGCAATGGCTACACCTTC
TRBV7-2	.	TRBD1	TRBJ1-2	CASGDRAVLYGYTF	TGTGCCAGCGGAGACAGGGCCGTTCTTTATGGCTACACCTTC
TRBV2	.	.	TRBJ2-7	CASFSPVSYEQYF	TGTGCCAGCTTTTCACCGGTTTCCTACGAGCAGTACTTC
TRBV4-1	.	TRBD1	TRBJ2-7	CASSQETGISYEQYF	TGCGCCAGCAGCCAAGAGACAGGGATCTCCTACGAGCAGTACTTC
TRBV11-2	.	TRBD1	TRBJ1-4	CASSFTGGGTNEKLFF	TGTGCCAGCAGCTTTACAGGGGGCGGTACTAATGAAAAACTGTTTTTT
TRBV19	.	TRBD2	TRBJ2-3	CASSSGGGTDTQYF	TGTGCCAGTAGTAGCGGGGGGGGCACAGATACGCAGTATTTT
TRBV5-4	.	TRBD1	TRBJ2-7	CASSRDRVSYEQYF	TGTGCCAGTTCCCGGGACAGGGTATCCTACGAGCAGTACTTC
TRBV18	few	.	TRBJ1-2	CASSPRATNYGYTF	TGTGCCAGCTCACCGCGGGCAACCAACTATGGCTACACCTTC
TRBV2	.	TRBD1	TRBJ2-3	CASSEYRGPIDTQYF	TGTGCCAGCAGTGAATACAGGGGGCCTATAGATACGCAGTATTTT
TRBV4-1	.	TRBD2	TRBJ2-7	CASSPTSGVYEQYF	TGCGCCAGCAGCCCGACTAGCGGGGTCTACGAGCAGTACTTC